This T cell receptor beta chain was observed in a study of T cell repertoires in cytomegalovirus infection. At the level of the study: Based on public TCR beta signatures, there were indications of CMV infection and of a matching HLA type. Whole-study results and caveats: The cumulative frequency of public TCR beta families identified carriers of CMV plus the relevant HLA.

TCRdb called the reads again in MiXCR, with one record for every CDR3 protein. The sample has hundreds of thousands of distinct CDR3 sequences, roughly 43% seen once. This clonotype was counted many times. Its antigen is not identified. The CDR3 runs 17 residues. Germline CDR1 and CDR2: SGHVS and FQNEAQ. J gave up 7 bases and V 8 bases, and 15 bases lay outside the gene matches. The chain is built from TRBV7-8 and TRBJ2-1; 12 positions agree with TRBD2. The TCR originated in a human donor in good health (CMV status not recorded). Some clones in this sample may be carry-over from other donors' samples. This material consisted of cultured PBMCs, taken from culture after CMV antigen stimulation. The CDR3 bases are TGTGCCAGCCGGCCCAGACTAGCGGGAGTATCTTCAAATGAGCAGTTCTTC. Protein sequence: CASRPRLAGVSSNEQFF.